The 27 T cell receptor beta chains below were found in one sample sequenced in a study of identical twins. TCRdb recomputed calls from the 5' RACE reads with MiXCR, one row per CDR3 protein. The data contain roughly 1.6 million distinct CDR3 sequences, less than 40% of them seen just once; the ten biggest clones take up over 0.25%. Sequenced sample: cord blood. The receptors stem from a newborn girl in good health.

This chain links TRBV2 with TRBJ1-6; the D gene is possibly TRBD1 (5 bases). CDR1 and CDR2 from the germline V gene are SNHLY and FYNNEI. The V and J ends lost 8 bases and 8 bases respectively, with 13 bases between them. This CDR3 is 13 amino acids long. The CDR3 reads CASSGPRYSPLHF. CDR3 in DNA: TGTGCCAGCTCGGGACCCCGATATTCACCCCTCCACTTT.

CDR3 coding DNA: TGCAGTGCCACCGGCCCGGTAAGGGGGGCCTACGAGCAGTACTTC. This codes for CSATGPVRGAYEQYF. This rearrangement joins TRBV20-1 to TRBJ2-7, with D perhaps being TRBD1 or TRBD2 (6 bases each). The CDR3 covers 15 residues. In germline, CDR1 is DFQATT, CDR2 SNEGSKA (reference sequence). V lost 6 bases and J lost 2, with 20 bases in between.

This clonotype came up a few times. The chain is built from TRBV20-1 and TRBJ2-1, with D perhaps matching TRBD2 (6 bases). V lost 6 bases to trimming and J lost 6 bases, with 15 bases between them. CDR1 and CDR2 (germline): DFQATT, SNEGSKA (reference sequence). The CDR3 loop spans 13 amino acids. This chain's CDR3 is CSAARDLANEQFF. CDR3 in DNA: TGCAGTGCCGCCCGGGACTTAGCCAATGAGCAGTTCTTC.

J is TRBJ1-1 and V is TRBV5-1; TRBD1 agrees at 7 bases. The CDR3 has 14 amino acids. Germline CDR1 SGHRS, CDR2 YFSETQ. Trimming at V came to 4 bases and at J to 0 bases, leaving 3 bases not matched to a gene. The CDR3 DNA reads as TGCGCCAGCAGCAAGGGACAGCTGAACACTGAAGCTTTCTTT. It codes for CASSKGQLNTEAFF.

The chain links TRBV12-3 or TRBV12-4 to TRBJ2-7; D is possibly TRBD2 (5 bases). Trimming cost V 7 bases and J 3 bases, with 10 bases left between them. This CDR3 comprises 12 residues. The CDR3 protein is CASTRTGYEQYF. The DNA of the CDR3 is TGTGCCAGCACCCGGACTGGCTACGAGCAGTACTTC.

In this sample, this clonotype turned up once. CDR3 sequence: CATKGSDIDTPHF. Written as DNA, the CDR3 is TGCGCCACCAAGGGCTCCGACATTGATACCCCCCACTTT. The V gene is TRBV5-1, the J gene TRBJ1-6; D remains ambiguous. Germline-derived CDR1 and CDR2 are SGHRS and YFSETQ. The CDR3 has 13 residues. Trimming cost V 9 bases and J 18 bases, with 25 bases left between them. The full variable domain, rest sourced from reference TRBV5-1 and TRBJ1-6, is KAGVTQTPRYLIKTRGQQVTLSCSPISGHRSVSWYQQTPGQGLQFLFEYFSETQRNKGNFPGRFSGRQFSNSRSEMNVSTLELGDSALYLCATKGSDIDTPHFGNGTRLTVT.

In this sample, this clonotype turned up many times. V and J are TRBV24-1 and TRBJ1-2; D unresolved. V lost 1 base and J lost 0, with 8 bases in between. Germline V gives CDR1 KGHDR, CDR2 SFDVKD. The CDR3 has 15 amino acids. This CDR3 is CATSDFRAPNYGYTF. DNA for the CDR3: TGTGCCACCAGTGATTTCCGGGCTCCTAACTATGGCTACACCTTC.

The chain has TRBV5-1 and TRBJ2-3; D ambiguous. V lost 4 bases to trimming and J lost 2 bases, with 8 bases between them. The CDR3 totals 13 residues. Per germline, CDR1 SGHRS and CDR2 YFSETQ. The CDR3 region is CASSGPTTDTQYF. The CDR3 nucleotides read TGCGCCAGCAGCGGGCCTACCACAGATACGCAGTATTTT.

This clonotype was detected a few times. The chain is built from TRBV6-1 and TRBJ2-5; D is ambiguous. The J call may be wrong; the DNA end is better matched by TRBJ2-7. The CDR3 sequence is 14 residues long. In germline, CDR1 is MNHNS, CDR2 SASEGT. CDR3 in amino acids: CASSEALTAFEQYF. The CDR3 DNA is TGTGCCAGCAGTGAAGCTTTGACGGCATTCGAGCAGTACTTC.

The CDR3 region is CASSQVWTLLAKNIQYF. The CDR3 DNA reads as TGCGCCAGCAGCCAAGTGTGGACACTACTAGCCAAAAACATTCAGTACTTC. The chain has TRBV4-1 and TRBJ2-4, with a weak D call TRBD1 (5 bases). Germline lookup yields CDR1 MGHRA and CDR2 YSYEKL. Trimming removed 1 base from V and 0 bases from J, with 13 bases in between. This CDR3 has 17 residues.

On this clonotype: This sequence may be a read error, since a much larger clone differs from it by one base. The CDR3 DNA is TGTGCCAGGAGTCCCTCCGGGACAGGGGACTACGAGCAGTACTTC. It yields the protein CARSPSGTGDYEQYF. The chain carries TRBV28 and TRBJ2-7, with 10 bases matching TRBD1. V lost 9 bases, J lost 3 bases, and 11 bases stayed unmatched. The CDR3 consists of 15 residues. Germline V gives CDR1 MDHEN, CDR2 SYDVKM.

This clonotype was detected many times. J is TRBJ2-7 and V is TRBV5-1; TRBD2 aligns across 9 bases. The germline CDR1 and CDR2 sequences are SGHRS and YFSETQ. This CDR3 is built from 13 residues. Trimming at V came to 2 bases and at J to 5 bases, leaving 2 bases not matched to a gene. In DNA form, the CDR3 reads TGCGCCAGCAGCTTAGGACTAGCGCACGAGCAGTACTTC. It translates to CASSLGLAHEQYF.

This clonotype has a handful of counts. V usage is TRBV15 and J usage is TRBJ2-4; 13 nucleotides agree with TRBD2. The CDR3 is 19 amino acids. V was pared by 1 base and J by 1 base, with 7 bases of the junction left unmatched. Per the germline V gene, CDR1 is LNHNV and CDR2 is YYDKDF (reference sequence). CDR3 residues: CATSRGGLAGENAKNIQYF. The CDR3 nucleotides read TGTGCCACCAGCAGAGGTGGACTAGCGGGAGAAAATGCCAAAAACATTCAGTACTTC.

The rearrangement links TRBV2 to TRBJ2-3; D not certain. This CDR3 comprises 14 residues. Germline V lookup: CDR1 SNHLY, CDR2 FYNNEI. The V end lost 8 bases, the J end lost 0 bases, and 12 bases lay between the germline ends. The CDR3 here is CASEAEYSTDTQYF. The CDR3 nucleotides are TGTGCCAGCGAGGCGGAGTATAGCACAGATACGCAGTATTTT.

V is TRBV19 and J is TRBJ1-2; D is ambiguous. Trimming shortened V by 4 bases and J by 4 bases, and 22 bases separated the two germline ends. The CDR3 sequence is 17 residues long. Per germline, CDR1 LNHDA and CDR2 SQIVND (reference sequence). CDR3 region: CASSTLSRVRLSYGYTF. The CDR3 DNA is TGTGCCAGTAGTACCCTCTCGAGGGTTCGGTTGAGCTATGGCTACACCTTC.

V gene TRBV7-2 combines with J gene TRBJ2-1, with TRBD1 matching 9 bases. Germline V gene lookup returns CDR1 SGHTA and CDR2 FQGNSA. The CDR3 covers 16 residues. V dropped 1 base and J dropped 1; count of bases not matched to a gene: 2. DNA for the CDR3: TGTGCCAGCAGCTTAGTTGGACAGGGGTCCTACAATGAGCAGTTCTTC. Amino acids: CASSLVGQGSYNEQFF.

V usage is TRBV11-2 and J usage is TRBJ2-1; 7 bases agree with TRBD2. The V segment lost 3 bases and the J segment 0 bases; nucleotides outside the gene matches: 8. The CDR3 loop spans 17 amino acids. CDR1 is SGHAT and CDR2 is FQNNGV in the germline V gene. The CDR3: CASSFRPSGGSYNEQFF. The CDR3 DNA sequence: TGTGCCAGCAGCTTCCGGCCTAGCGGAGGCTCCTACAATGAGCAGTTCTTC.

The V and J genes are TRBV3-1 and TRBJ1-2; maybe TRBD1 (6 bases). V was clipped by 5 bases and J by 4 bases, with 11 bases between them. The CDR3 is made up of 13 amino acids. The germline gives CDR1 LGHDT, CDR2 YNNKEL (reference sequence). The CDR3 DNA follows: TGTGCCAGCAGCGGGGGCAGCCTCTATGGCTACACCTTC. This gives the protein CASSGGSLYGYTF.

Concerning this clonotype: A read error may produce the germline difference seen at one junction end. This sequence joins TRBV4-1 and TRBJ2-1, with a possible D match to TRBD2 (5 bases). This CDR3 is 18 amino acids long. Germline V gene data show CDR1 as MGHRA and CDR2 as YSYEKL. CDR3 sequence (DNA): TGCGCCAGCAGCCAAGAAGGTAGCCCCGGGGTCTCCTGCAATGAGCAGTTCTTC. It yields the protein CASSQEGSPGVSCNEQFF.

This clonotype has just a few counts. This chain links TRBV25-1 with TRBJ2-5; 12 bases fit TRBD1. V was pared by 7 bases and J by 4 bases, with 4 bases of the junction left unmatched. CDR1 is MGHDK and CDR2 is SYGVNS in the germline V gene. This CDR3 spans 14 amino acids. CDR3: CASNRDRGRETQYF. CDR3 in DNA: TGTGCCAGCAACCGGGACAGGGGGCGAGAGACCCAGTACTTC.

The rearrangement joins TRBV29-1 to TRBJ1-2; TRBD1 might be the D (5 bases). CDR1 and CDR2 from the germline V gene are SQVTM and ANQGSEA. The V and J ends lost 3 bases and 5 bases respectively, with 13 bases between them. This CDR3 contains 13 residues. CDR3 region: CSVDGGWSYGYTF. CDR3 nucleotide sequence: TGCAGCGTTGACGGGGGGTGGTCGTATGGCTACACCTTC.

This chain links TRBV27 with TRBJ1-5; TRBD1 matches 8 bases. CDR3 length: 15 amino acids. V trimming: 10 bases; J trimming: 0 bases; junction bases outside the gene matches: 8. Germline V gene lookup returns CDR1 MNHEY and CDR2 SMNVEV (reference sequence). The CDR3 spells CAIRYRGGSNQPQHF. The CDR3 DNA sequence: TGTGCCATCAGGTACAGGGGGGGTAGCAATCAGCCCCAGCATTTT.

A few counts support this clonotype. The chain joins TRBV5-1 to TRBJ2-4; TRBD2 is a possible D gene (6 bases). The CDR3 loop spans 16 amino acids. Trimming shortened V by 0 bases and J by 3 bases, and 13 bases separated the two germline ends. Germline loops: CDR1 SGHRS, CDR2 YFSETQ. CDR3 protein: CASSLGGVLGKNIQYF. The CDR3 bases are TGCGCCAGCAGCTTGGGGGGGGTCCTAGGCAAAAACATTCAGTACTTC.

The table lists this clonotype with a few counts. The chain couples TRBV12-3 or TRBV12-4 to TRBJ1-4, with TRBD1 matching over 10 bases. V gave up 7 bases and J gave up 7 bases; unmatched junction bases: 6. The CDR3 extends over 14 amino acids. The CDR3 sequence: CASTDRGLSEKLFF. For the CDR3, the DNA is TGTGCCAGCACAGACAGGGGGCTGAGTGAAAAACTGTTTTTT.

This clonotype was found a few times. The chain has TRBV28 and TRBJ2-1; 13 nucleotides match TRBD2. The CDR3 runs to 16 residues. V lost 3 bases, J lost 7 bases, and 6 bases stayed unmatched. Germline loops: CDR1 MDHEN, CDR2 SYDVKM. The CDR3 coding sequence is TGTGCCAGCAGTTTGCGCACTAGCGGGAGGGGAAATGAGCAGTTCTTC. This codes for CASSLRTSGRGNEQFF.

The rearrangement links TRBV20-1 to TRBJ2-5; TRBD2 is a possible D gene (5 bases). The CDR3 totals 13 residues. V lost 6 bases and J lost 11, with 22 bases in between. Germline CDR1 and CDR2: DFQATT and SNEGSKA (reference sequence). The CDR3 sequence is CSASGGGYNEQYF. The CDR3 DNA reads TGCAGTGCCTCAGGTGGAGGATACAATGAGCAGTACTTC.

This clonotype was recorded a few times. Because the CDR3's place on the DNA is in doubt, the DNA is left out and the CDR3 is given as listed by TCRdb. The rearrangement links TRBV27 to TRBJ2-7; the table's D call TRBD1 went unverified against the DNA. Germline CDR1 and CDR2: MNHEY and SMNVEV (reference sequence). The CDR3 totals 15 residues, both ends included. CDR3 protein: CASSSSTGVTGEQYF.